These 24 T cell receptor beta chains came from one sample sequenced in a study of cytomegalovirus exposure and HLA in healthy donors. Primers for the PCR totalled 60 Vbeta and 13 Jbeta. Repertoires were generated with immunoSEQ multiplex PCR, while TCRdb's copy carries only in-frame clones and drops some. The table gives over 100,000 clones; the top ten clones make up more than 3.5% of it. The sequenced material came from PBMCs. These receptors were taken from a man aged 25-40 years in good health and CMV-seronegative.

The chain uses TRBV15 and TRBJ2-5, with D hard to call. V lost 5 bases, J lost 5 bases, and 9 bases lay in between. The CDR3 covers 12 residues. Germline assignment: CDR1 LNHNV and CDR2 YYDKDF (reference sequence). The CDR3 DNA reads TGTGCCACCAGCCCTGTACTCGAGACCCAGTACTTC. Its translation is CATSPVLETQYF.

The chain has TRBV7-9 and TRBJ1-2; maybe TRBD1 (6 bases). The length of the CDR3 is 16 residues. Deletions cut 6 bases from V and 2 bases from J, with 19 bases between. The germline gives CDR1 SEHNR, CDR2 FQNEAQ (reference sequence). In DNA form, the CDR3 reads TGTGCCAGCAGTTTTACCGGACAGCTTTTAAACTATGGCTACACCTTC. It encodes CASSFTGQLLNYGYTF.

CDR3 DNA sequence: TGTGCCAGCAGCCTATCCGTCCGAGCGGTCGAGACCCAGTACTTC. Encoded protein: CASSLSVRAVETQYF. The V call is TRBV11-2, the J call TRBJ2-5; the D gene is possibly TRBD2 (5 bases). Germline loops: CDR1 SGHAT, CDR2 FQNNGV. V was shortened by 5 bases and J by 5 bases, with 18 bases between the two germline ends. The CDR3 is 15 residues long.

The DNA of the CDR3 is TGCAGCGTTGAAGATGGGACTAGCGGGGGGCATGGCGATACGCAGTATTTT. Translation gives CSVEDGTSGGHGDTQYF. The rearrangement joins TRBV29-1 to TRBJ2-3; 15 bases fit TRBD2. The CDR3 is made up of 17 amino acids. CDR1 is SQVTM, CDR2 ANQGSEA, per germline. The junction had 7 bases not matched to a gene; V was cut back by 0 bases and J by 6 bases.

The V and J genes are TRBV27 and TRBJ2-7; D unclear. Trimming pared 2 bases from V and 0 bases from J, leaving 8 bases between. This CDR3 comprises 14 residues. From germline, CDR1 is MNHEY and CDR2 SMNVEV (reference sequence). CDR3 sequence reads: CASSLIPSSYEQYF. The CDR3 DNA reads TGTGCCAGCAGTTTAATCCCGAGCTCCTACGAGCAGTACTTC.

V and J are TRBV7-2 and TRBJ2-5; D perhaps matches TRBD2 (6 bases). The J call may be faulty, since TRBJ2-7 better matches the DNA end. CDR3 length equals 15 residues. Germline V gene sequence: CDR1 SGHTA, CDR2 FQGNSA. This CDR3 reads CASSLAGTGGREQYF. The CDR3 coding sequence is TGTGCCAGCAGCTTAGCCGGGACTGGGGGTCGCGAGCAGTACTTC.

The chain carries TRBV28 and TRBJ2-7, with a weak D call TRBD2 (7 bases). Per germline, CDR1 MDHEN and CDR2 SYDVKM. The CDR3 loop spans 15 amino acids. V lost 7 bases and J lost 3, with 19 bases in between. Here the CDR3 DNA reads TGTGCCAGCACCTCCCTGGGGGGGGGCCTCTACGAGCAGTACTTC. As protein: CASTSLGGGLYEQYF.

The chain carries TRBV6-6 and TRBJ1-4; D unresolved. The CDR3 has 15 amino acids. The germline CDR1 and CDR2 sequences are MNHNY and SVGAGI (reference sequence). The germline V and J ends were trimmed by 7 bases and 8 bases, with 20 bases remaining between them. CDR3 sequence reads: CASTNWAGSDEKLFF. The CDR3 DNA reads TGTGCCAGCACCAACTGGGCGGGGTCTGACGAAAAACTGTTTTTT.

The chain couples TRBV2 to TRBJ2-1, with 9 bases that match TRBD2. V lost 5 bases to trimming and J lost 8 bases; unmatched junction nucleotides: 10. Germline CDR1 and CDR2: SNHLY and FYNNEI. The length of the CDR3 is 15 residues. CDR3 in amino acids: CASSNLSGGRDEQFF. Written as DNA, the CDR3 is TGTGCCAGCAGTAACCTTAGCGGGGGTCGGGATGAGCAGTTCTTC.

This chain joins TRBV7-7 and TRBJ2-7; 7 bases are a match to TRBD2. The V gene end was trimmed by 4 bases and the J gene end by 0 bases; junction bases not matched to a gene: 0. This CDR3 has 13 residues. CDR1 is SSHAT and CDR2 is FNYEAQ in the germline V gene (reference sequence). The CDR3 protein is CASSWGGSYEQYF. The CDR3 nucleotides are TGTGCCAGCAGCTGGGGGGGCTCCTACGAGCAGTACTTC.

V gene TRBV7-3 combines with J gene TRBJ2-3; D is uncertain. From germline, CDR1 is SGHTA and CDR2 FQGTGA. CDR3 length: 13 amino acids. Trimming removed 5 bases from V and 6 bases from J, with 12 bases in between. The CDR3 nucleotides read TGTGCCAGCAGCGCCCCAGGTGTTGATACGCAGTATTTT. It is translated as CASSAPGVDTQYF.

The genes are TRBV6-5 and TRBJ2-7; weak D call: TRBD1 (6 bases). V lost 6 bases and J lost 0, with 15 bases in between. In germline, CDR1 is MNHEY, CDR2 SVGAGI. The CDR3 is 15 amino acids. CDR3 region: CASRTLETGSYEQYF. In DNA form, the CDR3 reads TGTGCCAGCAGAACCCTGGAGACAGGCTCCTACGAGCAGTACTTC.

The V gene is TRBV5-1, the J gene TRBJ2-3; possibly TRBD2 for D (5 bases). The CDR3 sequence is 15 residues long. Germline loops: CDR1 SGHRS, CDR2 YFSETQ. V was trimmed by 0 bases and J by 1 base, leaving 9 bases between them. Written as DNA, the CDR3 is TGCGCCAGCAGCTTGGGGTGGGGAGGCACAGATACGCAGTATTTT. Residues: CASSLGWGGTDTQYF.

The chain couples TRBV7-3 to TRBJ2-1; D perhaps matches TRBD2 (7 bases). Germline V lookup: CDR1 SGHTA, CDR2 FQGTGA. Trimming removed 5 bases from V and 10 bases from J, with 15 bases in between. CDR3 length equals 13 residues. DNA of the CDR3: TGTGCCAGCAGCAGCTTCCGGGGGGCCGAGCAGTTCTTC. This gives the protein CASSSFRGAEQFF.

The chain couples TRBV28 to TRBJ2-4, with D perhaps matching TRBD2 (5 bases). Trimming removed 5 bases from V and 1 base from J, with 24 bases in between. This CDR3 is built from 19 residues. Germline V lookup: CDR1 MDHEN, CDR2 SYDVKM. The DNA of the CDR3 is TGTGCCAGCAGTCCACCGGGCGGAGGTGGGCGGTCGGCCAAAAACATTCAGTACTTC. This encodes CASSPPGGGGRSAKNIQYF.

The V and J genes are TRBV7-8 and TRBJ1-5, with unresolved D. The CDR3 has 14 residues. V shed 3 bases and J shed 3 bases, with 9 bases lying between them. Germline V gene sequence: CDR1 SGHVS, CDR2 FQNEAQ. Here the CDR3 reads CASSLEQNNQPQHF. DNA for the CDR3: TGTGCCAGCAGCTTGGAACAGAACAATCAGCCCCAGCATTTT.

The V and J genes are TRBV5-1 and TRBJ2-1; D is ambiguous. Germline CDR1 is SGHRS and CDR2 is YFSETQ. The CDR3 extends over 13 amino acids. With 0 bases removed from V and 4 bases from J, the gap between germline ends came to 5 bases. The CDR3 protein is CASSLDGYNEQFF. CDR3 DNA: TGCGCCAGCAGCTTGGACGGGTACAATGAGCAGTTCTTC.

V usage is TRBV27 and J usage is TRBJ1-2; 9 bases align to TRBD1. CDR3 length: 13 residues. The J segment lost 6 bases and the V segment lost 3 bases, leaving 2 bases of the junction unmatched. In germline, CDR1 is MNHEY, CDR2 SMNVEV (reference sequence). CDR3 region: CASSFGTGNGYTF. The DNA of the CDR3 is TGTGCCAGCAGTTTCGGGACAGGGAATGGCTACACCTTC.

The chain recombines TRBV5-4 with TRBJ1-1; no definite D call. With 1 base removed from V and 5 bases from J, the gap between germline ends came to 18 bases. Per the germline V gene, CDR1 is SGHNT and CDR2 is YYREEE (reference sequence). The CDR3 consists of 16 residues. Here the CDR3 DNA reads TGTGCCAGCAGCTTGCGTTCGTGGTCGGGGAGGACTGAAGCTTTCTTT. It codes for CASSLRSWSGRTEAFF.

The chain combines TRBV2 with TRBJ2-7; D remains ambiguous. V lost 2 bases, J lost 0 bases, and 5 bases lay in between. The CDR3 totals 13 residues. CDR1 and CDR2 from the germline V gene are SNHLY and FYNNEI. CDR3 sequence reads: CASSEWSSYEQYF. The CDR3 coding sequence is TGTGCCAGCAGTGAATGGAGCTCCTACGAGCAGTACTTC.

CDR3 amino acids: CASSPYGQANEKLFF. The CDR3 nucleotides read TGTGCCAGCAGTCCATATGGTCAGGCGAATGAAAAACTGTTTTTT. V is TRBV28 and J is TRBJ1-4; D is unclear. The CDR3 has 15 amino acids. Trimming cost V 5 bases and J 5 bases, with 15 bases left between them. Germline V lookup: CDR1 MDHEN, CDR2 SYDVKM.

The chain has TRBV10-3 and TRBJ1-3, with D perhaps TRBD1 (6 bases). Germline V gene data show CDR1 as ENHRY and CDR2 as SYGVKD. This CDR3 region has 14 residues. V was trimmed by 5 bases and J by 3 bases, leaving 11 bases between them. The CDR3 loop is CAISSTGFGNTIYF. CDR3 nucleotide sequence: TGTGCCATCAGTTCCACAGGGTTTGGAAACACCATATATTTT.

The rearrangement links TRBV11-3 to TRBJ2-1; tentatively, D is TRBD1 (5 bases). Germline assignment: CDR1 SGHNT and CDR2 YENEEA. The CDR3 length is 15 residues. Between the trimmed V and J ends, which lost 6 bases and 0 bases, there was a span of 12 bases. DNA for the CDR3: TGTGCCAGCAGTCATGGGGCCTTCTCCTACAATGAGCAGTTCTTC. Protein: CASSHGAFSYNEQFF.

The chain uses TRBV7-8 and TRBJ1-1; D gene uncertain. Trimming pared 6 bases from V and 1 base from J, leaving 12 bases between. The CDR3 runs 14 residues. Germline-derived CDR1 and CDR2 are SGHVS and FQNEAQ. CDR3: CASREGAGNTEAFF. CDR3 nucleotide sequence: TGTGCCAGCAGGGAGGGAGCGGGGAACACTGAAGCTTTCTTT.